These T cell receptor beta chains were read from a single sample in a study of cytomegalovirus exposure and HLA in healthy donors. Here immunoSEQ multiplex PCR was the method, and the copy in TCRdb shows in-frame clones only, minus some. The ten top clones account for approximately 3.7%, within a sample of fewer than 110,000 clones. Sequenced: PBMCs. These receptor sequences come from a man aged 35-49 years in good health and CMV-seronegative. CDR3s include the opening cysteine and the closing phenylalanine or tryptophan. A D gene is named only where the DNA matches it firmly.

d_call	j_call	v_call	cdr3_aa	cdr3_nt
-	TRBJ2-3	TRBV5-1	CASSLGASTDTQYF	TGCGCCAGCAGCTTGGGGGCCAGCACAGATACGCAGTATTTT
-	TRBJ2-7	TRBV11-2	CASSLDAILSASYEQYF	TGTGCCAGCAGCTTAGATGCCATACTTTCCGCCTCCTACGAGCAGTACTTC
-	TRBJ1-4	TRBV28	CASSLPTNLNEKLFF	TGTGCCAGCAGTTTACCAACAAACCTTAATGAAAAACTGTTTTTT
-	TRBJ2-1	TRBV21-1	CASDILADEQFF	TGTGCCAGCGATATCCTGGCGGATGAGCAGTTCTTC
TRBD2	TRBJ2-7	TRBV10-2	CASSDPGLVKQYF	TGCGCCAGCAGTGACCCGGGACTAGTCAAGCAGTACTTC
-	TRBJ2-3	TRBV10-1	CASSESTRRGRTDTQYF	TGCGCCAGCAGTGAGTCGACTCGGAGGGGGCGCACAGATACGCAGTATTTT
-	TRBJ1-6	TRBV5-4	CASSSDSENSPLHF	TGTGCCAGCAGCTCGGACAGCGAAAATTCACCCCTCCACTTT
-	TRBJ1-5	TRBV28	CASSWPGNSNQPQHF	TGTGCCAGCAGTTGGCCCGGGAATAGCAATCAGCCCCAGCATTTT
TRBD1	TRBJ2-5	TRBV6-5	CASSRKQGYQETQYF	TGTGCCAGCAGCCGCAAACAGGGGTACCAAGAGACCCAGTACTTC
TRBD2	TRBJ2-5	TRBV6-5	CASSPTSGEETQYF	TGTGCCAGCAGCCCGACTAGCGGGGAAGAGACCCAGTACTTC
-	TRBJ1-5	TRBV7-6	CASSSSGGSNQPQHF	TGTGCCAGCAGCTCCTCAGGCGGGAGCAATCAGCCCCAGCATTTT
-	TRBJ1-3	TRBV5-1	CASSRSGSGNTIYF	TGCGCCAGCAGCCGATCAGGGTCTGGAAACACCATATATTTT
TRBD1	TRBJ1-6	TRBV19	CASRDRNNSPLHF	TGTGCCAGCCGGGACAGAAATAATTCACCCCTCCACTTT
-	TRBJ1-2	TRBV5-4	CASSPQGRVVIRGYTF	TGTGCCAGCAGCCCTCAGGGCAGGGTGGTTATTCGTGGCTACACCTTC
-	TRBJ2-5	TRBV5-6	CASSLTGGLQETQYF	TGTGCCAGCAGCTTGACGGGGGGCCTCCAAGAGACCCAGTACTTC
TRBD2	TRBJ2-5	TRBV15	CATSRLGLAGGQETQYF	TGTGCCACCAGCAGACTGGGACTAGCGGGGGGACAAGAGACCCAGTACTTC
-	TRBJ2-7	TRBV20-1	CSEGGASEQYF	TGCTCCGAGGGGGGGGCTAGCGAGCAGTACTTC
TRBD2	TRBJ2-2	TRBV5-4	CASSLGGLAGGGVTGELFF	TGTGCCAGCAGCTTGGGGGGACTAGCGGGAGGCGGGGTCACCGGGGAGCTGTTTTTT
TRBD2	TRBJ2-7	TRBV7-8	CASSYSGGPGNEQYF	TGTGCCAGCAGCTACAGCGGGGGGCCGGGAAACGAGCAGTACTTC
-	TRBJ2-3	TRBV19	CATLSLGGTDTQYF	TGTGCCACCCTATCCCTGGGCGGCACAGATACGCAGTATTTT
TRBD1	TRBJ2-1	TRBV7-8	CASRMTGGNEQFF	TGTGCCAGCAGGATGACAGGGGGCAATGAGCAGTTCTTC
-	TRBJ2-3	TRBV5-1	CASSLEQEGDTQYF	TGCGCCAGCAGCTTGGAACAGGAAGGGGATACGCAGTATTTT
TRBD1	TRBJ2-4	TRBV7-2	CASSLVNVGGLAKNIQYF	TGTGCCAGCAGCTTAGTTAACGTAGGGGGCCTAGCCAAAAACATTCAGTACTTC
TRBD2	TRBJ2-1	TRBV5-4	CASSPTSRGAGVYNEQFF	TGTGCCAGCAGCCCAACCTCCCGAGGAGCGGGAGTCTACAATGAGCAGTTCTTC
TRBD1	TRBJ1-5	TRBV6-1	CASRDRASNQPQHF	TGTGCCAGCAGGGACAGGGCCTCCAATCAGCCCCAGCATTTT
TRBD1	TRBJ1-2	TRBV9	CASTETLDRSYGYTF	TGTGCCAGCACCGAAACCCTGGACAGGAGCTATGGCTACACCTTC
TRBD1	TRBJ1-1	TRBV6-1	CASSLDRVNTEAFF	TGTGCCAGCAGCCTGGACAGGGTGAACACTGAAGCTTTCTTT
-	TRBJ1-2	TRBV10-3	CAISVARGYTF	TGTGCCATCAGTGTAGCGCGTGGCTACACCTTC
TRBD2	TRBJ2-5	TRBV28	CASSSGLAGRQETQYF	TGTGCCAGCAGTTCAGGACTAGCGGGGCGCCAAGAGACCCAGTACTTC
-	TRBJ2-7	TRBV11-2	CASSVFHEQYF	TGTGCCAGCAGCGTGTTTCACGAGCAGTACTTC
TRBD1	TRBJ2-7	TRBV5-1	CASSLGTGREQYF	TGCGCCAGCAGCTTGGGGACAGGGCGGGAGCAGTACTTC
-	TRBJ1-1	TRBV29-1	CSVVIWAPSSNTEAFF	TGCAGCGTGGTCATATGGGCGCCTTCCTCCAACACTGAAGCTTTCTTT
TRBD2	TRBJ2-1	TRBV6-1	CASRTELAGRGEQFF	TGTGCCAGCAGGACAGAACTAGCGGGGCGTGGGGAGCAGTTCTTC
TRBD1	TRBJ1-6	TRBV6-5	CASSPRTGVGSPLHF	TGTGCCAGCAGTCCCCGGACAGGGGTTGGATCACCCCTCCACTTT
TRBD1	TRBJ1-5	TRBV5-1	CASSSTGGSSEPQHF	TGCGCCAGCAGCTCGACAGGGGGCTCGAGCGAGCCCCAGCATTTT
TRBD2	TRBJ2-1	TRBV6-5	CASSRWTSGENEQFF	TGTGCCAGCAGCAGATGGACTAGCGGGGAAAATGAGCAGTTCTTC
-	TRBJ1-6	TRBV6-4	CASSDSPLMEGIFSPLHF	TGTGCCAGCAGTGACTCCCCACTGATGGAGGGTATTTTTTCACCCCTCCACTTT
-	TRBJ2-7	TRBV7-9	CASSARSAGRYEQYF	TGTGCCAGCAGCGCCAGAAGCGCGGGGAGGTACGAGCAGTACTTC
TRBD1	TRBJ1-2	TRBV2	CASSVDRVDGYTF	TGTGCCAGCAGCGTAGACAGGGTTGATGGCTACACCTTC
-	TRBJ2-3	TRBV6-5	CASRATGGGTQYF	TGTGCCAGCAGAGCTACAGGGGGGGGTACGCAGTATTTT
TRBD2	TRBJ2-7	TRBV6-4	CASSLLAGGMYEQYF	TGTGCCAGCAGTCTACTAGCGGGAGGGATGTACGAGCAGTACTTC
TRBD1	TRBJ2-7	TRBV27	CASSSRAGGVYEQYF	TGTGCCAGCAGTTCCCGGGCAGGGGGAGTTTACGAGCAGTACTTC
-	TRBJ1-1	TRBV2	CASREEGSTEAFF	TGTGCCAGCAGAGAGGAGGGGAGCACTGAAGCTTTCTTT
TRBD1	TRBJ2-7	TRBV4-3	CASSQGQGAAYEQYF	TGCGCCAGCAGCCAAGGACAGGGGGCGGCCTACGAGCAGTACTTC
TRBD1	TRBJ2-7	TRBV25-1	CASSDYRGRNSYEQYF	TGTGCCAGCAGTGACTACAGGGGGCGGAATTCTTACGAGCAGTACTTC